This T cell receptor beta chain was identified during a study of technical replicates of blood from a few donors. Per the germline V gene, CDR1 is SEHNR and CDR2 is FQNEAQ (reference sequence). Trimming took 0 bases from V and 11 from J, leaving 10 bases between them. The CDR3 runs 12 residues. This clone showed up just a few times. TCRdb's table, derived via immunoSEQ multiplex PCR, lists solely in-frame clones and lacks some. The table shows 100,000 or so clones, with 96% occurring only once. The TCR originated in a human donor in good health. The chain carries TRBV7-9 and TRBJ1-1; no clear D. Sequencing was performed on T cells isolated from PBMCs. The CDR3 here is CASSLALGGAFF. The DNA for the CDR3 is TGTGCCAGCAGCTTAGCGTTAGGAGGGGCTTTCTTT.